The 8 T cell receptor beta chains below all came from one sample that was sequenced in a study of cytomegalovirus exposure and HLA in healthy donors. The PCR used 60 Vbeta and 13 Jbeta primers. Clones were read by immunoSEQ multiplex PCR, and TCRdb kept only the in-frame ones, dropping some. The sample includes about 78,000 clones, around 70% seen only once; the top ten take over 8.5%. What was sequenced was PBMCs. These receptors all stem from a woman between 35 and 50 years old in good health and CMV-seropositive.

V gene TRBV27 combines with J gene TRBJ1-1; D unclear. Trimming pared 7 bases from V and 1 base from J, leaving 16 bases between. The CDR3 totals 15 residues. The V gene's germline CDR1 is MNHEY and CDR2 SMNVEV (reference sequence). The DNA for the CDR3 is TGTGCCAGCACAACTAGGAGGGCTTCGAACACTGAAGCTTTCTTT. Translated, it gives CASTTRRASNTEAFF.

The rearrangement uses TRBV10-3 and TRBJ1-4; D is undetermined. Trimming cost V 6 bases and J 3 bases, with 14 bases left between them. Germline assignment: CDR1 ENHRY and CDR2 SYGVKD. The CDR3 extends over 15 amino acids. For the CDR3, the DNA is TGTGCCATCAGCCCCAGCGGGGTACCTAATGAAAAACTGTTTTTT. Protein product: CAISPSGVPNEKLFF.

This clone came up once. The chain carries TRBV6-1 and TRBJ2-1; D unresolved. The CDR3 is 12 amino acids. Trimming took 8 bases from V and 9 from J, leaving 14 bases between them. CDR1 MNHNS and CDR2 SASEGT come from the germline V gene. CDR3 region: CASRRPNSEQFF. The DNA for the CDR3 is TGTGCCAGCCGTCGTCCGAATAGTGAGCAGTTCTTC.

This clone was found a few times. The J gene is TRBJ1-4, the V gene TRBV10-3; D is unresolved. The germline V gene encodes CDR1 ENHRY and CDR2 SYGVKD. The CDR3 loop spans 14 amino acids. Trimming stripped 5 bases from V and 5 bases from J, with 12 bases between. The CDR3 bases are TGTGCCATCAGTACAGAAACGGGAAATGAAAAACTGTTTTTT. Translation gives CAISTETGNEKLFF.

The V and J genes are TRBV28 and TRBJ1-1, with D unclear. Germline lookup yields CDR1 MDHEN and CDR2 SYDVKM. The CDR3 covers 12 residues. V dropped 1 base and J dropped 3 bases, with 3 bases sitting between them. The DNA for the CDR3 is TGTGCCAGCAGTTTATACTACACTGAAGCTTTCTTT. Its protein product is CASSLYYTEAFF.

This chain uses TRBV6-5 with TRBJ1-1, with unresolved D. The CDR3 consists of 16 residues. Germline V CDR1 and CDR2: MNHEY, SVGAGI. Trimming removed 0 bases at V and 4 bases at J, with 15 bases between. In DNA, the CDR3 is TGTGCCAGCAGTTACTCGAGTCCGGAATTAGCCACTGAAGCTTTCTTT. This gives the protein CASSYSSPELATEAFF.

This clone showed up just a few times. This chain uses TRBV18 with TRBJ1-1; D is possibly TRBD1 (5 bases). CDR1 and CDR2 (germline): KGHSH, LQKENI. CDR3 size: 15 residues. Trimming left V 5 bases short and J 1 base short, with 14 bases between. CDR3 sequence: CASSTYPGPNTEAFF. CDR3 bases: TGTGCCAGCTCAACCTACCCAGGGCCGAACACTGAAGCTTTCTTT.

The chain links TRBV5-1 to TRBJ2-1, with 8 bases that match TRBD2. Losses at the gene ends were 4 bases for V and 10 bases for J; bases not matched to a gene: 7. The CDR3 length is 13 residues. The germline CDR1 and CDR2 sequences are SGHRS and YFSETQ. CDR3 coding DNA: TGCGCCAGCAGCAAGAATACGGGGGGGGAGCAGTTCTTC. This codes for CASSKNTGGEQFF.